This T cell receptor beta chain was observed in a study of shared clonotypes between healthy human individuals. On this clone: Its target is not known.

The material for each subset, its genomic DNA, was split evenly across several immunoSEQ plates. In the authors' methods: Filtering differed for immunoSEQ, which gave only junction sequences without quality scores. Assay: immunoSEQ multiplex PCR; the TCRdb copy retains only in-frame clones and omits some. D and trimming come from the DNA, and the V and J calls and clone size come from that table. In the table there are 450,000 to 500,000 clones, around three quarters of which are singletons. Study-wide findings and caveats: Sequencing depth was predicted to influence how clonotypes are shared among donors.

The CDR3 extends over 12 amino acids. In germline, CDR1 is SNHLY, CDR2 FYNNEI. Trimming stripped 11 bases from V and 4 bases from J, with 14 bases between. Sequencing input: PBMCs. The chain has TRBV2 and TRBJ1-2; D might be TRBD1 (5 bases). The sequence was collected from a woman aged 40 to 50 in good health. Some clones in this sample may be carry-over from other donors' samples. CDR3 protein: CAVGGGTYGYTF. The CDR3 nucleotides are TGTGCCGTCGGGGGGGGAACCTATGGCTACACCTTC. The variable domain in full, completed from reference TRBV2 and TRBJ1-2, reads EPEVTQTPSHQVTQMGQEVILRCVPISNHLYFYWYRQILGQKVEFLVSFYNNEISEKSEIFDDQFSVERPDGSNFTLKIRSTKLEDSAMYFCAVGGGTYGYTFGSGTRLTVV.